The 17 T cell receptor beta chains given below trace back to one sample, sequenced in a study of graft-versus-host responses after intestinal transplantation (dated by TCRdb to the early 2020s). Antigens for these TCRs are unknown. What the time point label conveys for this sample: cells obtained before transplantation from donor or recipient. To prepare the library, the immunoSEQ multiplex PCR assay was applied. TCRdb mirrors the immuneACCESS table, restricted to in-frame sequences. Some clones are absent from its copies; in checked studies, under half trace to an unresolved V gene, and the reason for the others is unknown. In this sample the table shows about 120,000 clones, 85% to 95% of which occur a single time. The top ten clonotypes cover around 3% of the sample. Sequenced here: unstimulated CD8+ T cells sorted from spleen or lymph node cells, sampled before intestinal transplant. These receptors all come from a human donor who received an intestinal transplant.

The chain combines TRBV27 with TRBJ2-7; no definite D call. Germline V CDR1 and CDR2: MNHEY, SMNVEV (reference sequence). V lost 2 bases and J lost 5, with 16 bases in between. This CDR3 is built from 15 residues. CDR3 residues: CASSLGRVGLDEQYF. In DNA, the CDR3 is TGTGCCAGCAGTTTAGGCCGGGTTGGCCTGGACGAGCAGTACTTC.

The V gene is TRBV5-4, the J gene TRBJ2-1; 9 positions match TRBD2. CDR1 is SGHNT and CDR2 is YYREEE in the germline V gene (reference sequence). J was trimmed by 6 bases and V by 0 bases; bases with no gene match: 13. This CDR3 spans 18 amino acids. The CDR3 spells CASSLGVPSGEIVNEQFF. DNA of the CDR3: TGTGCCAGCAGCTTGGGTGTCCCTAGCGGGGAGATAGTCAATGAGCAGTTCTTC.

The chain links TRBV5-8 to TRBJ1-1; no firm D call. Germline CDR1 is SGHTS and CDR2 is YDEGEE. The V gene lost 4 bases and the J gene lost 11 bases, with 9 bases spanning the gap. The CDR3 covers 10 residues. The CDR3 nucleotides read TGTGCCAGCAGCCCCGGGTATGCTTTCTTT. It yields the protein CASSPGYAFF.

The DNA for the CDR3 is TGTGCCAGTAGTGGGGGATACACTGAAGCTTTCTTT. Amino acid sequence: CASSGGYTEAFF. The rearrangement joins TRBV19 to TRBJ1-1; D is possibly TRBD1 (5 bases). The CDR3 has 12 amino acids. CDR1 and CDR2 from the germline V gene are LNHDA and SQIVND (reference sequence). The V and J ends lost 5 bases and 3 bases respectively, with 7 bases between them.

The sample holds one count of this clone. The chain combines TRBV5-4 with TRBJ1-2; 7 bases match TRBD1. J was trimmed by 10 bases and V by 1 base; bases with no gene match: 13. This CDR3 has 15 amino acids. Germline V gives CDR1 SGHNT, CDR2 YYREEE (reference sequence). The CDR3 sequence is CASSLWFTGADDYTF. In nucleotides, the CDR3 is TGTGCCAGCAGCTTGTGGTTCACAGGGGCCGATGACTACACCTTC.

The chain couples TRBV7-8 to TRBJ1-4; D remains unclear. CDR3 length: 16 amino acids. Trimming took off 5 bases at V and 8 bases at J, with 21 bases between the two ends. Germline CDR1 reads SGHVS; CDR2 reads FQNEAQ. The CDR3 nucleotides read TGTGCCAGCAGCCCAACCGAAAGAGCGTTGGGAGAAAAACTGTTTTTT. Protein product: CASSPTERALGEKLFF. The full variable domain, with the rest looked up from reference TRBV7-8 and TRBJ1-4, is GAGVSQSPRYKVAKRGQDVALRCDPISGHVSLFWYQQALGQGPEFLTYFQNEAQLDKSGLPSDRFFAERPEGSVSTLKIQRTQQEDSAVYLCASSPTERALGEKLFFGSGTQLSVL.

V is TRBV6-5 and J is TRBJ2-1; TRBD2 might be the D (5 bases). The CDR3 extends over 13 amino acids. Germline V CDR1 and CDR2: MNHEY, SVGAGI. Trimming removed 5 bases from V and 4 bases from J, with 9 bases in between. CDR3 sequence reads: CASSNPGYNEQFF. DNA of the CDR3: TGTGCCAGCAGTAATCCGGGGTACAATGAGCAGTTCTTC.

V gene TRBV4-1 combines with J gene TRBJ1-2, with 9 bases identical to TRBD1. The length of the CDR3 is 16 residues. Germline CDR1 and CDR2: MGHRA and YSYEKL. V was clipped by 4 bases and J by 8 bases; unmatched bases: 14. The CDR3 bases are TGCGCCAGCAGCCGAGGACGCGTAGGGACAGGGAACGGCTACACCTTC. This codes for CASSRGRVGTGNGYTF.

The CDR3 DNA sequence: TGTGCCAGTATAACCGGGAGCGGGACGGACAATGAGCAGTTCTTC. Amino acid sequence: CASITGSGTDNEQFF. The V gene is TRBV19, the J gene TRBJ2-1, with TRBD2 matching over 7 bases. The length of the CDR3 is 15 residues. Germline assignment: CDR1 LNHDA and CDR2 SQIVND (reference sequence). The trim removed 7 bases at V and 5 bases at J, leaving 11 bases unmatched.

The chain combines TRBV28 with TRBJ1-5; D may be TRBD1 (5 bases). V was clipped by 1 base and J by 1 base, with 8 bases between them. Germline CDR1 MDHEN, CDR2 SYDVKM. This CDR3 has 15 amino acids. The chain's CDR3 is CASSLFGGSNQPQHF. CDR3 bases: TGTGCCAGCAGTTTATTTGGGGGAAGCAATCAGCCCCAGCATTTT.

The chain employs TRBV27 and TRBJ2-7, with 7 bases matching TRBD2. Germline V gene data show CDR1 as MNHEY and CDR2 as SMNVEV (reference sequence). V dropped 8 bases and J dropped 4; count of bases not matched to a gene: 11. This CDR3 spans 14 amino acids. The CDR3 DNA reads as TGTGCCAGCCGGCCGGGAGGCTACCCTTACGAGCAGTACTTC. Protein sequence: CASRPGGYPYEQYF.

The gene calls are TRBV27 and TRBJ2-3, with D maybe TRBD2 (6 bases). The V gene lost 2 bases and the J gene lost 6 bases, with 15 bases spanning the gap. The germline V gene has CDR1 MNHEY and CDR2 SMNVEV (reference sequence). CDR3 length equals 15 residues. CDR3 nucleotides: TGTGCCAGCAGTTTAAGGACTACTATTGGGGATACGCAGTATTTT. Its protein product is CASSLRTTIGDTQYF.

The CDR3: CASSEMPAGLGTYEQYF. CDR3 coding DNA: TGTGCCAGCAGTGAAATGCCCGCGGGACTTGGAACCTACGAGCAGTACTTC. This chain links TRBV6-1 with TRBJ2-7; a possible D gene is TRBD2 (6 bases). The V and J ends lost 2 bases and 2 bases respectively, with 19 bases between them. Germline values: CDR1 MNHNS, CDR2 SASEGT. The CDR3 covers 17 residues.

This chain joins TRBV4-2 and TRBJ2-7; D may correspond to TRBD1 or TRBD2 (5 bases each). CDR1 is LGHNA and CDR2 is YNFKEQ in the germline V gene. V was shortened by 0 bases and J by 3 bases, with 12 bases between the two germline ends. This CDR3 contains 15 residues. CDR3 residues: CASSQEWQGVYEQYF. The DNA for the CDR3 is TGTGCCAGCAGCCAAGAATGGCAGGGAGTCTACGAGCAGTACTTC.

The chain links TRBV4-1 to TRBJ2-2; D is uncertain. Germline CDR1 is MGHRA and CDR2 is YSYEKL. The V gene lost 4 bases and the J gene lost 9 bases, with 15 bases spanning the gap. The CDR3 totals 14 residues. CDR3 residues: CASSLKLPSRELFF. Written as DNA, the CDR3 is TGCGCCAGCAGCCTGAAGTTACCGTCGCGGGAGCTGTTTTTT.

This rearrangement joins TRBV27 to TRBJ2-4; no clear D gene. The ends were cut back, 2 bases at V and 1 base at J, with 6 bases in the middle. Per the germline V gene, CDR1 is MNHEY and CDR2 is SMNVEV (reference sequence). The CDR3 is made up of 14 amino acids. DNA of the CDR3: TGTGCCAGCAGTTTAGAAGGGGCCAAAAACATTCAGTACTTC. Translating it yields CASSLEGAKNIQYF.

With respect to this clone: Being one base from a much bigger clone, this may be a read error. This specimen includes other DNA sequences encoding the same CDR3. The chain recombines TRBV27 with TRBJ2-1; D could derive from TRBD1 or TRBD2 (5 bases each). Germline V lookup: CDR1 MNHEY, CDR2 SMNVEV (reference sequence). The CDR3 sequence is 12 residues long. The V gene lost 6 bases and the J gene lost 6 bases, with 9 bases spanning the gap. In DNA form, the CDR3 reads TGTGCCAGCAGCCTGAGGGGCAATGAGCAGTTCTTC. The encoded protein is CASSLRGNEQFF.